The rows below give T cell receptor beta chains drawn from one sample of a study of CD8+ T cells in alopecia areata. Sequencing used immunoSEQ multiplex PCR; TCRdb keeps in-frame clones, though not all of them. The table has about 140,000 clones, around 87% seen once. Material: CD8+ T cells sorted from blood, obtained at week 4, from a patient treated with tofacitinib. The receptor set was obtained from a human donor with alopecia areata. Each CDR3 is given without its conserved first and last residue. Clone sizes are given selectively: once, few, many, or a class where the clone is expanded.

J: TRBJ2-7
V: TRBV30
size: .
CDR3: AWSVLRNSYEQY

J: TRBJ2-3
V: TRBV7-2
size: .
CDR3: ASSLADTNPHTDTQY

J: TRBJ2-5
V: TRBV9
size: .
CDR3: ASSVGLVAGAETQY

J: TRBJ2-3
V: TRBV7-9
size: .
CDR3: ASSLTLIDTQY

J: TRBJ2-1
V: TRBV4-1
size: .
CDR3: ASSQSRVEQF

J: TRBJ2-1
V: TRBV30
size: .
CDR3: AWSGSGRYYNEQF

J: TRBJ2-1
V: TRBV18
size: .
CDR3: ASSPKANSLFDEQF

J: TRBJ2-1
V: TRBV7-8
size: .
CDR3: ASSLGQGNEQF

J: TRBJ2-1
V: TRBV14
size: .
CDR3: ASSQDWGRAYNEQF

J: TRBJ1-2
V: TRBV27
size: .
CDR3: ASSLFQPVGLDGYT

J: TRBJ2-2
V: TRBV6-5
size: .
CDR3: ASSYPSGAGTGELF

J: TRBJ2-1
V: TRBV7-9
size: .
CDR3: ASSFPGVSHNEQF

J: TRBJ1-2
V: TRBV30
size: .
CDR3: AWLMEESGYT

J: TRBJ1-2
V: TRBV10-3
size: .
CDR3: AISESAGEGYGYT

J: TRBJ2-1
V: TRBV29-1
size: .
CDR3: SVEDGGTGWNEQF

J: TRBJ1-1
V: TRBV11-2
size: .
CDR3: ASSLDPGRRNTEAF

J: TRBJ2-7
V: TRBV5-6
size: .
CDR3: ASSLVAYYEQY

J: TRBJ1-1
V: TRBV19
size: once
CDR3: ASSIGGGTNTEAF

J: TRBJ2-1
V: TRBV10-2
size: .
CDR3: ASSGEGLAGIGQF

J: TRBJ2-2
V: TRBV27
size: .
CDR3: ASSLPTALGLFDGELF

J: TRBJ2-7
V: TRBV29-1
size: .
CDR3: SATAARDYEQY

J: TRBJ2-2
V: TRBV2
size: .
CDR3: ASRQGTGELF

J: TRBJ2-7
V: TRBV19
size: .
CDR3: ARTGLRQY

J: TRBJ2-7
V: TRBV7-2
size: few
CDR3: ASSFILTSDLQY

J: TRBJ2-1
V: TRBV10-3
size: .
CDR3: AISAGGEYDEQF

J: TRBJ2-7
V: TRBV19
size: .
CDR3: ASSISRGARVYEQY

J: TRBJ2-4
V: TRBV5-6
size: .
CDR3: ASSLAVENIQY

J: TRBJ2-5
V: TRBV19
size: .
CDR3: ASSDGRETQY

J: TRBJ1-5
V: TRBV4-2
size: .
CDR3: ASSQERGQPQH

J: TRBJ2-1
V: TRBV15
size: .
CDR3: ATSRDRELTNEQF

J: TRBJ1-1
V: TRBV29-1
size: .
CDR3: SVDYGLETEAF

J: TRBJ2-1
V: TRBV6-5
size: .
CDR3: ASSYISRNEQF

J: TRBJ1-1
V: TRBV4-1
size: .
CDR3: ASSQIYPGQANTEAF

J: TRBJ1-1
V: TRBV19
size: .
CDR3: ASSIGEPEAF

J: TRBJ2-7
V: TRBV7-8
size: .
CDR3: ASSQSPGQGAYEQY

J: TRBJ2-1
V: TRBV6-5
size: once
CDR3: ASSLAGAGNEQF

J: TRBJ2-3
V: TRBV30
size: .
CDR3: AWTPGGITDTQY

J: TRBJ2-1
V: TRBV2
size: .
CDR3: ASSGQGTTIEQF

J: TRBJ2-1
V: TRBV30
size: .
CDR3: AWSGGASTRNEQF

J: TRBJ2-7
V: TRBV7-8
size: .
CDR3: ASSLRSSGNYEQY

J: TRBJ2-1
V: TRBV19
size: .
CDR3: ASSIGAGGDEQF

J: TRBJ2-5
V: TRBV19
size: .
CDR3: ASSTSAGVETQY

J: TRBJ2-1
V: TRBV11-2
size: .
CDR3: ASSLDTSGRPPYEQF

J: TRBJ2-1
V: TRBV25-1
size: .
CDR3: ATTEYNEQF

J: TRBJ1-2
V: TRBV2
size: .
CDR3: ASFGWEVDT

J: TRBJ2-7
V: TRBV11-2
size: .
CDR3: ASSLWSGGISYEQY

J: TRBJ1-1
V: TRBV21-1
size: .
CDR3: ASSLRPPQGNTEAF

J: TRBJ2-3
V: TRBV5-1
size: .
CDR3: ASQGLSNTQY

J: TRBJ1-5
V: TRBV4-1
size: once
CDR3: ASSQDQGWEPQH

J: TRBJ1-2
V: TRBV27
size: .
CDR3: ASSLTGGGYGYT

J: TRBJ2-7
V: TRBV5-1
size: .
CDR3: ASSRRQVEAHEQY